Following are 3 T cell receptor beta chains from one sample sequenced in a study of technical replicates of blood from a few donors. Some clones are missing from TCRdb's copy, which holds only in-frame ones; the method was immunoSEQ multiplex PCR. The sample contains more than 60,000 clones, around 93% of which appear only once. The sequenced sample consisted of T cells isolated from PBMCs. These receptors were taken from a human donor in good health.

The rearrangement links TRBV11-2 to TRBJ2-7; 11 bases match TRBD2. The CDR3 extends over 14 amino acids. The germline V gene encodes CDR1 SGHAT and CDR2 FQNNGV. The trim removed 5 bases at V and 2 bases at J, leaving 2 bases unmatched. CDR3 residues: CASSVSGGAYEQYF. CDR3 bases: TGTGCCAGCAGCGTTAGCGGGGGGGCCTACGAGCAGTACTTC.

The CDR3: CASSRKVEVEYF. Here the CDR3 DNA reads TGTGCCAGCAGCCGAAAGGTCGAGGTTGAGTACTTC. V and J are TRBV11-3 and TRBJ2-7, with D uncertain. This CDR3 spans 12 amino acids. CDR1 is SGHNT, CDR2 YENEEA, per germline. Trimming shortened V by 5 bases and J by 11 bases, and 16 bases separated the two germline ends.

The V call is TRBV19, the J call TRBJ1-6; 7 nucleotides agree with TRBD1. CDR1 and CDR2 (germline): LNHDA, SQIVND (reference sequence). Germline trimming cut 3 bases from V and 7 bases from J; bases unmatched to any gene: 0. This CDR3 has 13 residues. The CDR3 reads CASSMDRNSPLHF. In nucleotides, the CDR3 is TGTGCCAGTAGTATGGACAGGAATTCACCCCTCCACTTT. Together with reference TRBV19 and TRBJ1-6, the CDR3 gives the full variable domain: DGGITQSPKYLFRKEGQNVTLSCEQNLNHDAMYWYRQDPGQGLRLIYYSQIVNDFQKGDIAEGYSVSREKKESFPLTVTSAQKNPTAFYLCASSMDRNSPLHFGNGTRLTVT.